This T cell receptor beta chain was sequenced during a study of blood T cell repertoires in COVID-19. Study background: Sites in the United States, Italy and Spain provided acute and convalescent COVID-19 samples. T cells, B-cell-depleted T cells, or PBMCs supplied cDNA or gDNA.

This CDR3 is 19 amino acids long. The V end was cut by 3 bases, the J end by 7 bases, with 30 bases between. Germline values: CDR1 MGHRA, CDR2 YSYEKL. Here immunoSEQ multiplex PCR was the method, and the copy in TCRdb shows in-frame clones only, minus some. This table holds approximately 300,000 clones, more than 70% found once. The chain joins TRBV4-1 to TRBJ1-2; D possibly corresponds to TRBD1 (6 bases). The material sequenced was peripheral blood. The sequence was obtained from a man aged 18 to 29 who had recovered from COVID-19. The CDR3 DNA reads TGCGCCAGCAGCCAGGACGCGTTGGATTCGACAGGTGCGTCTCGTGGCTACACCTTC. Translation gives CASSQDALDSTGASRGYTF.